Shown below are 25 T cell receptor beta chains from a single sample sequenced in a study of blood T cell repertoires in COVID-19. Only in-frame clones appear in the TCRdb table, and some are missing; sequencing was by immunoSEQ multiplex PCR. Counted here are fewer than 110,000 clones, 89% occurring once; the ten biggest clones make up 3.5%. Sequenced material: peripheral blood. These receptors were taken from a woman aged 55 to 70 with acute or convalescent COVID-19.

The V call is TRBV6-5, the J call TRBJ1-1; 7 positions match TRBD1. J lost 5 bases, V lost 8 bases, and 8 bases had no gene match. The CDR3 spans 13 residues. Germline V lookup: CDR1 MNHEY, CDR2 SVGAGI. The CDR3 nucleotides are TGTGCCAGCCAGCGGACAGGCTCGACTGAAGCTTTCTTT. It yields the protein CASQRTGSTEAFF.

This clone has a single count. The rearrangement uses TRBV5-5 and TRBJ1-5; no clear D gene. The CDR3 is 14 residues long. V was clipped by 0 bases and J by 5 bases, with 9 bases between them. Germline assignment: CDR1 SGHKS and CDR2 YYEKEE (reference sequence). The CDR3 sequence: CASSLALEYQPQHF. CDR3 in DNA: TGTGCCAGCAGCTTGGCCCTCGAGTATCAGCCCCAGCATTTT.

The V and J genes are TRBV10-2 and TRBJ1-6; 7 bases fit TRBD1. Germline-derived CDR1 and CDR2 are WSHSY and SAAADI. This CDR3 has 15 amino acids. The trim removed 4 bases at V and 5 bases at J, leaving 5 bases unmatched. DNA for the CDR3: TGCGCCAGCAGTGCCCAGGGGGTGGATAATTCACCCCTCCACTTT. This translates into CASSAQGVDNSPLHF.

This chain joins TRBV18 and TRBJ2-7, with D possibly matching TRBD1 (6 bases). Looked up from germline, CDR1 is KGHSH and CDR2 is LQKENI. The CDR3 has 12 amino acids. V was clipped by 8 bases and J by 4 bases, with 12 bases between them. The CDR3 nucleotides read TGTGCCAGCACTCGGGACAATTACGAGCAGTACTTC. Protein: CASTRDNYEQYF. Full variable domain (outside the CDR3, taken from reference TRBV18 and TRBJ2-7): NAGVMQNPRHLVRRRGQEARLRCSPMKGHSHVYWYRQLPEEGLKFMVYLQKENIIDESGMPKERFSAEFPKEGPSILRIQQVVRGDSAAYFCASTRDNYEQYFGPGTRLTVT.

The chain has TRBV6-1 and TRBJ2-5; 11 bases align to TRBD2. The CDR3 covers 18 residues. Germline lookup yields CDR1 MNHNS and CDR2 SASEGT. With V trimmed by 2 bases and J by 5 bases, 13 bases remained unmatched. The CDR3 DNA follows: TGTGCCAGCAGTGAATCCCCGACTAGCGGGGCCCGGGGGGAGACCCAGTACTTC. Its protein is CASSESPTSGARGETQYF.

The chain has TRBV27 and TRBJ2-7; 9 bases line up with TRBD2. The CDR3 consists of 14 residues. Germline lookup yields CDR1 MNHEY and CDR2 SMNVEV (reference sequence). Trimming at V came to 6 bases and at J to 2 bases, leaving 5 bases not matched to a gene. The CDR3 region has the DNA TGTGCCAGCAGAAGGACTAGCGCCGCCTACGAGCAGTACGTC. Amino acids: CASRRTSAAYEQYV.

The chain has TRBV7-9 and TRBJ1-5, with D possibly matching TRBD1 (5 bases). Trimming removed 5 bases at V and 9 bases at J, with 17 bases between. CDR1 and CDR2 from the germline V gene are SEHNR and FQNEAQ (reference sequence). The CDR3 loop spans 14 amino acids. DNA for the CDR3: TGTGCCAGCAGCCTCTCGCAGGGAATCGGGCCCCAGCATTTT. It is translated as CASSLSQGIGPQHF.

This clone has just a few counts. The CDR3, as DNA: TGTGCCAGCAGTTTAAGGAAGGGGGCATACAAATATAGCAATCAGCCCCAGCATTTT. Protein sequence: CASSLRKGAYKYSNQPQHF. The genes are TRBV28 and TRBJ1-5; 7 bases are a match to TRBD1. Per the germline V gene, CDR1 is MDHEN and CDR2 is SYDVKM. J gave up 0 bases and V 2 bases, and 13 bases lay outside the gene matches. This CDR3 is built from 19 residues.

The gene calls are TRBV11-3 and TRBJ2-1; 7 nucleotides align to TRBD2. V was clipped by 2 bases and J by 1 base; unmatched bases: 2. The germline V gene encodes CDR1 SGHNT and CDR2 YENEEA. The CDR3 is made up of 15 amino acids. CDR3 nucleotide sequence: TGTGCCAGCAGCTTACTAGCGGTATCCTACAATGAGCAGTTCTTC. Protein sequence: CASSLLAVSYNEQFF.

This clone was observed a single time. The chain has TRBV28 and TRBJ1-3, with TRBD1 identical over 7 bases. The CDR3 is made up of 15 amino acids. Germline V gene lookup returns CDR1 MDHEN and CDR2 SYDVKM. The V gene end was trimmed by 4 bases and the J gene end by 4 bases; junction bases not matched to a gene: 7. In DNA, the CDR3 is TGTGCCAGCAGTTACGTCCGGGACAGCGGAAACACCATATATTTT. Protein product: CASSYVRDSGNTIYF.

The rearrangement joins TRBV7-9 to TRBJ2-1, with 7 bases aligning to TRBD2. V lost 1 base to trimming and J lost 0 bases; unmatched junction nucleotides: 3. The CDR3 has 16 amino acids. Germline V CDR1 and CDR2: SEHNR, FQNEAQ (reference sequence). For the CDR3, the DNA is TGTGCCAGCAGCTTAGAGACTAGCTTCTCCTACAATGAGCAGTTCTTC. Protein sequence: CASSLETSFSYNEQFF.

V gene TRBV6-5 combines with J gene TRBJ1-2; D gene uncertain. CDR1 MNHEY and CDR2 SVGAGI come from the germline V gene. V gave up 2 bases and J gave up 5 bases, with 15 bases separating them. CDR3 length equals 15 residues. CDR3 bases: TGTGCCAGCAGTTACGCGTCCCGAGGAGGATATGGCTACACCTTC. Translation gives CASSYASRGGYGYTF.

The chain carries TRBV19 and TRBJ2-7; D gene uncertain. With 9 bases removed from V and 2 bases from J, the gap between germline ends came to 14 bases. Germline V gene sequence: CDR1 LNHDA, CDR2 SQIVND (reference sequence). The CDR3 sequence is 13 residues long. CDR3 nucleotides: TGTGCCAGCAGAGACACCTTAACCTACGAGCAGTACTTC. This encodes CASRDTLTYEQYF. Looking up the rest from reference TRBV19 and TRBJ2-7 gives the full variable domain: DGGITQSPKYLFRKEGQNVTLSCEQNLNHDAMYWYRQDPGQGLRLIYYSQIVNDFQKGDIAEGYSVSREKKESFPLTVTSAQKNPTAFYLCASRDTLTYEQYFGPGTRLTVT.

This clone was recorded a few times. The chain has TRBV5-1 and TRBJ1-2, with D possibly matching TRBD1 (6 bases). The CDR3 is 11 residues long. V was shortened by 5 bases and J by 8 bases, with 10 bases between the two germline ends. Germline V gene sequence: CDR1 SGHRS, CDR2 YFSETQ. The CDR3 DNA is TGCGCCAGCAGAAACCAGGGGGGCTACACCTTC. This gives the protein CASRNQGGYTF.

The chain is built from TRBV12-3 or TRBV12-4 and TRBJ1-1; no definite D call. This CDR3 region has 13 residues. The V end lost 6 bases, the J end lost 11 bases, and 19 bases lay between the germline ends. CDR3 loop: CASSLALTPQAFF. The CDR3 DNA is TGTGCCAGCAGCCTAGCCTTGACTCCCCAGGCTTTCTTT.

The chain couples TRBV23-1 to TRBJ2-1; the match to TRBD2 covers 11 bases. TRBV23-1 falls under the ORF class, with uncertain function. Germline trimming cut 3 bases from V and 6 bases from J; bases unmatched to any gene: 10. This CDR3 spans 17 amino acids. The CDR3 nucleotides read TGCGCCAGCAGTCACCACGGACTAGCGGGCCCCCCCAATGAGCAGTTCTTC. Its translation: CASSHHGLAGPPNEQFF.

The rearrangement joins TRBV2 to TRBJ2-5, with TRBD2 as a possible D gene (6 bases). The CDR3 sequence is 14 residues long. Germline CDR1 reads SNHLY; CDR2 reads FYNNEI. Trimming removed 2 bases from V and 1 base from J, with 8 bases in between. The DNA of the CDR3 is TGTGCCAGCAGTGAACGGAGGGGCCAAGAGACCCAGTACTTC. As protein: CASSERRGQETQYF.

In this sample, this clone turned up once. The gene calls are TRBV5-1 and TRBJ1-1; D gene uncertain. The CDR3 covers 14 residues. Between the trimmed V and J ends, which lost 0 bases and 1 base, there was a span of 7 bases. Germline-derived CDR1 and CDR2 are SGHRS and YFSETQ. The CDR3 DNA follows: TGCGCCAGCAGCTTGGATTCGGGGAACACTGAAGCTTTCTTT. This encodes CASSLDSGNTEAFF.

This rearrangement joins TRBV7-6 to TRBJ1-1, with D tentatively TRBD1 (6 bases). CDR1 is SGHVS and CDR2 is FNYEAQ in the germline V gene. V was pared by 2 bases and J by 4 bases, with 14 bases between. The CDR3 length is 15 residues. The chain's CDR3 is CASSLSLTGFTEAFF. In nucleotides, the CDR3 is TGTGCCAGCAGCTTATCTTTAACAGGGTTCACTGAAGCTTTCTTT.

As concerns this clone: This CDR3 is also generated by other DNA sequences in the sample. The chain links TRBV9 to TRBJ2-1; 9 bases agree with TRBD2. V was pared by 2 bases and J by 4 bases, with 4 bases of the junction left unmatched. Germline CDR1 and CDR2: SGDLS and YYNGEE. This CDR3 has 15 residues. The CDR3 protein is CASSVSSGGYNEQFF. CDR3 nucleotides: TGTGCCAGCAGCGTGAGTAGCGGGGGTTACAATGAGCAGTTCTTC. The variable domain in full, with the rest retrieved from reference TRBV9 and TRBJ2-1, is DSGVTQTPKHLITATGQRVTLRCSPRSGDLSVYWYQQSLDQGLQFLIQYYNGEERAKGNILERFSAQQFPDLHSELNLSSLELGDSALYFCASSVSSGGYNEQFFGPGTRLTVL.

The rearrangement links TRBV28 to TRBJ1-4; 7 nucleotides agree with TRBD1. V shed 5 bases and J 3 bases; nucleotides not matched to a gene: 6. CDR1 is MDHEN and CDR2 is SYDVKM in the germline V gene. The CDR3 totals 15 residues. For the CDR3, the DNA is TGTGCCAGCAGTGAGGACAGGTCTTCTAATGAAAAACTGTTTTTT. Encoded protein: CASSEDRSSNEKLFF.

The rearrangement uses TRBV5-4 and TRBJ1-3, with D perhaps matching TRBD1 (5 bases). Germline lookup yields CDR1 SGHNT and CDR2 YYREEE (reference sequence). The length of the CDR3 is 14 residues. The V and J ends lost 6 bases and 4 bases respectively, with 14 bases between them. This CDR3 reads CASTNSGKGNTIYF. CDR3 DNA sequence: TGTGCCAGCACCAACTCAGGGAAAGGAAACACCATATATTTT.

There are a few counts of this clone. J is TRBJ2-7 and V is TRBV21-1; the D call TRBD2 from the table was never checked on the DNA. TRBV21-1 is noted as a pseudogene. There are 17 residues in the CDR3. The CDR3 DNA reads TGTGCCAGCAGCCCACCCTCACTAGCGGGGGTAGACTACGAGCAGTACGTC. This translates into CASSPPSLAGVDYEQYV.

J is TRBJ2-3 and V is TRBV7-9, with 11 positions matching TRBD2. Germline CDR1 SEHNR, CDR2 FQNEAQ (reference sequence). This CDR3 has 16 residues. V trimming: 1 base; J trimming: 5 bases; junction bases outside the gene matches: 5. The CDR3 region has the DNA TGTGCCAGCAGCTTAGACCTAGCGGGAGGACGAGATACGCAGTATTTT. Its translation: CASSLDLAGGRDTQYF.

CDR3 loop: CASRTSDRYNGYTF. The DNA for the CDR3 is TGTGCCAGTAGGACTTCCGACAGGTATAATGGCTACACCTTC. The genes are TRBV19 and TRBJ1-2, with a tentative D call TRBD1 (6 bases). Germline V gene sequence: CDR1 LNHDA, CDR2 SQIVND (reference sequence). V was cut by 6 bases and J by 6 bases, with 17 bases left in between. This CDR3 comprises 14 residues.